Sequencing of this T cell receptor (beta chain) was carried out in a study of shared clonotypes between healthy human individuals. Method: immunoSEQ multiplex PCR; TCRdb's copy keeps in-frame clones and lacks some. This table has roughly 1,500,000 clones, under 99% appearing once. The germline CDR1 and CDR2 sequences are SGHAT and FQNNGV. The V end lost 3 bases, the J end lost 12 bases, and 14 bases lay between the germline ends. The CDR3 consists of 12 residues. The chain carries TRBV11-2 and TRBJ1-2, with D perhaps matching TRBD1 (6 bases). Material for sequencing was naive CD4+ T cells sorted from blood. The subset here: CD45RA+ positively selected. This TCR came from a man aged 25-45 years in good health. CDR3 nucleotide sequence: TGTGCCAGCAGCTTGGGCGGGGGGGCCCACACCTTC. Amino acids: CASSLGGGAHTF.